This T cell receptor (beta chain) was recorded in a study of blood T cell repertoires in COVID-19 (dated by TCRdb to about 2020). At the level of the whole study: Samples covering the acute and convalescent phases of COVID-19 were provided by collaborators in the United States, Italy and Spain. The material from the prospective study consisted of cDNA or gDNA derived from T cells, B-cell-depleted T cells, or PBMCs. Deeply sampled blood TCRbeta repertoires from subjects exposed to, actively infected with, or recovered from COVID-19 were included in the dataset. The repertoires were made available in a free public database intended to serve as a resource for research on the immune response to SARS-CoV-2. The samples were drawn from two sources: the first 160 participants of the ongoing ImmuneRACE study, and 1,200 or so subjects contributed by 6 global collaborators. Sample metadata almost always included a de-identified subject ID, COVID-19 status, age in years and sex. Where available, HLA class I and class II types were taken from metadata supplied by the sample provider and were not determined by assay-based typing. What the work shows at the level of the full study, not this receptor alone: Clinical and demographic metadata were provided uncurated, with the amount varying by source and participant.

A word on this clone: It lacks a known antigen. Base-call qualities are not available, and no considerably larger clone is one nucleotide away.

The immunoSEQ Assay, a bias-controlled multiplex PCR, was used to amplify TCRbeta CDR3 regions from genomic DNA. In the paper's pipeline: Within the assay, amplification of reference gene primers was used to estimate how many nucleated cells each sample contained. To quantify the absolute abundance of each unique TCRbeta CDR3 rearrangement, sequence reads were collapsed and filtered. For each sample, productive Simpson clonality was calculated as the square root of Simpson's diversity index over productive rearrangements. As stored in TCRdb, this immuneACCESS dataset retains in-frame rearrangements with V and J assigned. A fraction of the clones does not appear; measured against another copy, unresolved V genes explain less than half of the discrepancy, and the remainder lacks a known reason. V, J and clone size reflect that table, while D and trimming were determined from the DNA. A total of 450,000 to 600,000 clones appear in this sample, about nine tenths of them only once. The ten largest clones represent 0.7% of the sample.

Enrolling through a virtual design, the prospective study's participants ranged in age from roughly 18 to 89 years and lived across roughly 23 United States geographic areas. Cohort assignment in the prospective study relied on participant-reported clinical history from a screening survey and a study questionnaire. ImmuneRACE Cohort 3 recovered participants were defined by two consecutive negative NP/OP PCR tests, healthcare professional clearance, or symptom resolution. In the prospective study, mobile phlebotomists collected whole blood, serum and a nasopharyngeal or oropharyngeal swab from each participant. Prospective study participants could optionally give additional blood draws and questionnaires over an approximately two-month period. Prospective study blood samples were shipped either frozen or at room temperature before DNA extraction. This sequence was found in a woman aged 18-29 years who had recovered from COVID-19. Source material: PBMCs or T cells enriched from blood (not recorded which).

The bases are TGTGCCAGCAGCGAAAGCGGGGGTAGCACCGGGGAGCTGTTTTTT. This codes for CASSESGGSTGELFF. The chain is encoded by TRBV7-7 joined to TRBJ2-2; TRBD2 matches 8 bases in the middle. The CDR3 has 15 amino acids, counting the end cysteine and phenylalanine. Only the CDR3 portion is preserved as DNA: 45 bases, with reading frame beginning at the first base. Reading the germline V gene (reference sequence) gives CDR1 SSHAT and CDR2 FNYEAQ. At the junction V is shortened by 5 bases and J by 4 bases; bases outside the gene matches: 6.